This T cell receptor (beta chain) was captured by sequencing in a study of cytomegalovirus exposure and HLA in healthy donors. The PCR made use of 60 Vbeta and 13 Jbeta primers. Clones were read by immunoSEQ multiplex PCR, and TCRdb kept only the in-frame ones, dropping some. The sample lists some 120,000 clones; 60% to 85% were seen once. Germline CDR1 is SGHDT and CDR2 is YYEEEE. Between the trimmed V and J ends, which lost 6 bases and 0 bases, there was a span of 12 bases. This CDR3 region has 14 residues. The V and J genes are TRBV5-6 and TRBJ1-1, with TRBD1 as a possible D gene (6 bases). Sequencing used PBMCs. The clonotype originates from a man aged 50-60 years in good health and CMV-seronegative. This CDR3 is CASNLQGVNTEAFF. CDR3 DNA: TGTGCCAGCAACCTACAGGGTGTGAACACTGAAGCTTTCTTT.